The 15 T cell receptor beta chains below were found in one sample sequenced in a study of blood T cells in healthy people across ages. Next came a second PCR, run for about 7 to 12 cycles, which used a sample-barcoded 5' primer along with a J-beta primer mix. MiXCR, run by TCRdb on the 5' RACE reads, gives a single entry per CDR3 protein. In the table there are 850,000 or so distinct CDR3 sequences, 25% to 30% of which are singletons. The sample comprised blood. Receptors originate from a woman over 75 in good health.

The count of this clonotype is one. The chain has TRBV18 and TRBJ1-1, with a possible D match to TRBD1 (6 bases). The CDR3 spans 16 residues. The V gene's germline CDR1 is KGHSH and CDR2 LQKENI. The germline V and J ends were trimmed by 3 bases and 0 bases, with 14 bases remaining between them. The CDR3 region has the DNA TGTGCCAGCTCACCGAGGCCACAGGGAATGAACACTGAAGCTTTCTTT. Translating it yields CASSPRPQGMNTEAFF.

Only a few counts were recorded for this clonotype. V gene TRBV30 combines with J gene TRBJ2-7, with D possibly called TRBD1 or TRBD2 (6 bases each). The CDR3 extends over 14 amino acids. Between the trimmed V and J ends, which lost 4 bases and 2 bases, there was a span of 15 bases. Germline CDR1 is GTSNPN and CDR2 is SVGIG (reference sequence). The DNA for the CDR3 is TGTGCCTGGACCCGGTTGGGGGGCGCCTACGAGCAGTACTTC. Translated: CAWTRLGGAYEQYF.

Remarks on this clonotype: A much larger clone lies a single base off, so this may be a read error. This chain uses TRBV7-2 with TRBJ2-5, with D maybe TRBD1 (5 bases). TRBJ2-1 matches the DNA end more closely, so the J call is doubtful. The V gene's germline CDR1 is SGHTA and CDR2 FQGNSA. This CDR3 comprises 15 residues. The CDR3 nucleotides are TGTGCCAGCGGCCTAGTCACAGGTCCCCAAGAGACCCAGTTCTTC. Protein sequence: CASGLVTGPQETQFF.

This clonotype was observed a single time. The chain joins TRBV2 to TRBJ2-1, with 10 bases identical to TRBD2. The ends lost 2 bases at V and 4 bases at J; junction bases unmatched: 2. Germline CDR1 is SNHLY and CDR2 is FYNNEI. The CDR3 covers 15 residues. For the CDR3, the DNA is TGTGCCAGCAGTGAACAACTAGCGGGGTACAATGAGCAGTTCTTC. Amino acids: CASSEQLAGYNEQFF.

This clonotype occurred many times. The chain combines TRBV6-2 or TRBV6-3 with TRBJ2-7; the match to TRBD1 covers 7 bases. This CDR3 has 14 residues. Unmatched junction bases numbered 8, after V lost 7 bases and J lost 2 bases. From germline, CDR1 is MNHEY and CDR2 SVGEGT. In DNA form, the CDR3 reads TGTGCCAGCAAGGGCCGAGACAGGGCCTACGAGCAGTACTTC. Protein product: CASKGRDRAYEQYF.

The chain uses TRBV27 and TRBJ2-2, with 10 nucleotides matching TRBD1. The junction had 0 bases not matched to a gene; V was cut back by 4 bases and J by 1 base. CDR1 MNHEY and CDR2 SMNVEV come from the germline V gene (reference sequence). CDR3 length: 15 residues. CDR3 loop: CASSWDRGNTGELFF. CDR3 sequence (DNA): TGTGCCAGCAGTTGGGACAGGGGGAACACCGGGGAGCTGTTTTTT.

This clonotype was observed at least ten times. The chain is built from TRBV27 and TRBJ1-6; 8 bases align to TRBD1. The J segment lost 8 bases and the V segment lost 5 bases, leaving 11 bases of the junction unmatched. Germline V gene sequence: CDR1 MNHEY, CDR2 SMNVEV (reference sequence). The CDR3 extends over 16 amino acids. The CDR3 coding sequence is TGTGCCAGCAGTGAGATTGGGCAGGGGGCCTATTCACCCCTCCACTTT. Its protein product is CASSEIGQGAYSPLHF.

The V call is TRBV6-2 or TRBV6-3, the J call TRBJ2-6; D is tentatively TRBD1 or TRBD2 (6 bases each). The CDR3 has 15 amino acids. Trimming shortened V by 7 bases and J by 1 base, and 11 bases separated the two germline ends. Germline V gene data show CDR1 as MNHEY and CDR2 as SVGEGT. The CDR3 nucleotides read TGTGCCAGCACCCGAGGGGGGTCTGGGGCCAACGTCCTGACTTTC. It yields the protein CASTRGGSGANVLTF.

This clonotype was detected ten times or more. The rearrangement joins TRBV5-5 to TRBJ1-2, with 10 positions matching TRBD1. V trimming: 4 bases; J trimming: 2 bases; junction bases outside the gene matches: 5. The CDR3 is 15 amino acids. Germline V gene data show CDR1 as SGHKS and CDR2 as YYEKEE (reference sequence). CDR3 nucleotide sequence: TGTGCCAGCAGCACTCGACAGGGGGCAAACTATGGCTACACCTTC. Translated, it gives CASSTRQGANYGYTF.

The J gene is TRBJ1-5, the V gene TRBV20-1, with TRBD1 matching over 12 bases. Germline V gene sequence: CDR1 DFQATT, CDR2 SNEGSKA (reference sequence). V was clipped by 0 bases and J by 7 bases; unmatched bases: 10. The CDR3 spans 17 residues. CDR3 in amino acids: CSARDAGTGGAEQPQHF. The DNA for the CDR3 is TGCAGTGCTAGAGACGCCGGGACAGGGGGCGCCGAGCAGCCCCAGCATTTT.

The chain recombines TRBV27 with TRBJ1-1; the D gene is possibly TRBD1 (5 bases). V lost 2 bases and J 4 bases, leaving 17 bases between the germline ends. Germline CDR1 is MNHEY and CDR2 is SMNVEV (reference sequence). CDR3 length: 16 amino acids. Here the CDR3 DNA reads TGTGCCAGCAGTTTACGGCAGGGAGGGACGTTCACTGAAGCTTTCTTT. This codes for CASSLRQGGTFTEAFF.

This clonotype was counted a few times. This sequence joins TRBV20-1 and TRBJ2-1; D unclear. The end of the DNA is better explained by TRBJ2-7, so the J call may be wrong. Looked up from germline, CDR1 is DFQATT and CDR2 is SNEGSKA (reference sequence). CDR3 length equals 13 residues. CDR3 DNA sequence: TGCAGTGCCCTGTGGAGCTCCTACAATGAGCAGTACTTC. Translated, it gives CSALWSSYNEQYF.

This clonotype was seen repeatedly, ten times or more. The chain links TRBV29-1 to TRBJ2-1; possible D gene TRBD1, 6 bases. The germline CDR1 and CDR2 sequences are SQVTM and ANQGSEA. Between the trimmed V and J ends, which lost 4 bases and 7 bases, there was a span of 11 bases. The CDR3 spans 12 residues. DNA for the CDR3: TGCAGCGTTGTGCAGGGGTCGAATGAGCAGTTCTTC. Translated, it gives CSVVQGSNEQFF.

Comment on this clonotype: It may be a read error: a sequence one base away is much more abundant. The chain couples TRBV6-2 or TRBV6-3 to TRBJ2-3; D may be TRBD1 (6 bases). This CDR3 region has 13 residues. Germline V gene data show CDR1 as MNHEY and CDR2 as SVGEGT. CDR3 nucleotides: TGTGCCAGCAGTTTCTACAGGGACGATACGCGGTATTTT. Protein product: CASSFYRDDTRYF.

The J gene is TRBJ1-1, the V gene TRBV30, with D perhaps TRBD1 (6 bases). The germline V and J ends were trimmed by 6 bases and 5 bases, with 7 bases remaining between them. This CDR3 is 10 amino acids long. Germline V lookup: CDR1 GTSNPN, CDR2 SVGIG (reference sequence). CDR3 DNA sequence: TGTGCCTGCAGGGGTACTGAAGCTTTCTTT. This codes for CACRGTEAFF.